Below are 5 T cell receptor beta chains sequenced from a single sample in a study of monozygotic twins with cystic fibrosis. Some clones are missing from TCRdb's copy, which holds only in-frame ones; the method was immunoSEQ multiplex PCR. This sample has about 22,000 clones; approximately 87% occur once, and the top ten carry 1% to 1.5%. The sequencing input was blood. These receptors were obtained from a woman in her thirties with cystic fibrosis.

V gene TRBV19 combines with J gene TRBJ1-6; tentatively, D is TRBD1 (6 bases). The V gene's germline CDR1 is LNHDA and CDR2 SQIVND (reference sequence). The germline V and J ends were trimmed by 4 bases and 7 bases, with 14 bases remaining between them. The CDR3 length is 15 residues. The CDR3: CASSRGQTSNSPLHF. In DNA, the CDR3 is TGTGCCAGTAGTAGAGGACAGACGTCCAATTCACCCCTCCACTTT.

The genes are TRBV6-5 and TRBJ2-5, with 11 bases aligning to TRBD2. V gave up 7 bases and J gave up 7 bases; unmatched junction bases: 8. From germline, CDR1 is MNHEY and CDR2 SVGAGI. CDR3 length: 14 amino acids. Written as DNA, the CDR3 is TGTGCCAGCACTCCACTAGCGGGGGCGGGGACCCAGTACTTC. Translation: CASTPLAGAGTQYF.

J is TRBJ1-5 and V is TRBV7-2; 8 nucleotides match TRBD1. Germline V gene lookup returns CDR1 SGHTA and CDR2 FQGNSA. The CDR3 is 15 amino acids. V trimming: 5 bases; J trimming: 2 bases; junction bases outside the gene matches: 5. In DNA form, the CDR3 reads TGTGCCAGCAGCCCGCAGGGGGCGGGCAATCAGCCCCAGCATTTT. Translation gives CASSPQGAGNQPQHF.

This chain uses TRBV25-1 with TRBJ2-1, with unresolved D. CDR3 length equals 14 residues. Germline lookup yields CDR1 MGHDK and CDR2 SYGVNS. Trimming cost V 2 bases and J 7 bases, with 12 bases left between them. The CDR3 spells CASSEPPPRNEQFF. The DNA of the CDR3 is TGTGCCAGCAGTGAACCCCCCCCAAGAAATGAGCAGTTCTTC.

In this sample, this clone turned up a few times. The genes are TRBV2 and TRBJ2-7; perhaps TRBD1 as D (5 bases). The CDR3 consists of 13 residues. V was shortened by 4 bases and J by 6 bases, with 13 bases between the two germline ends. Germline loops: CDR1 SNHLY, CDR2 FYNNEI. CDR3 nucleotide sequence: TGTGCCAGCAGTGCAGGGCTTGGCGGCGAGCAGTACTTC. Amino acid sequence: CASSAGLGGEQYF.